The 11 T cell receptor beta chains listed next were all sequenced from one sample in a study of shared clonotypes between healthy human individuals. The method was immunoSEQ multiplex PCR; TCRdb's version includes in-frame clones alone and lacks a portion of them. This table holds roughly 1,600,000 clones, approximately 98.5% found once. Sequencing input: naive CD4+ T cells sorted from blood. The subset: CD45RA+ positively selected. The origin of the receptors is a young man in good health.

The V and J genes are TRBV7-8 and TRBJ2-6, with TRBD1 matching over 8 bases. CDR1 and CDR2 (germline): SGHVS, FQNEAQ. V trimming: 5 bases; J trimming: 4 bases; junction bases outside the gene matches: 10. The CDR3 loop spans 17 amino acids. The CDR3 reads CASSLNGQGPGANVLTF. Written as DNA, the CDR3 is TGTGCCAGCAGCCTGAATGGACAGGGTCCCGGGGCCAACGTCCTGACTTTC.

CDR3 coding DNA: TGCAGCGTTGACCCAGGGGGAAACACCATATATTTT. Its translation is CSVDPGGNTIYF. This rearrangement joins TRBV29-1 to TRBJ1-3; D perhaps matches TRBD1 (5 bases). Germline V lookup: CDR1 SQVTM, CDR2 ANQGSEA. This CDR3 region has 12 residues. V dropped 3 bases and J dropped 4 bases, with 7 bases sitting between them. Together with reference TRBV29-1 and TRBJ1-3, the CDR3 gives the full variable domain: SAVISQKPSRDICQRGTSLTIQCQVDSQVTMMFWYRQQPGQSLTLIATANQGSEATYESGFVIDKFPISRPNLTFSTLTVSNMSPEDSSIYLCSVDPGGNTIYFGEGSWLTVV.

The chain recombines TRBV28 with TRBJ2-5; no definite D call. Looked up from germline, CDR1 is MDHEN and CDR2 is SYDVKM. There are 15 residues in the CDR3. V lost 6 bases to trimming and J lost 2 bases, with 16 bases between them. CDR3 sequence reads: CASSPPSGPQETQYF. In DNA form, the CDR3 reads TGTGCCAGCAGCCCCCCTTCGGGCCCGCAAGAGACCCAGTACTTC.

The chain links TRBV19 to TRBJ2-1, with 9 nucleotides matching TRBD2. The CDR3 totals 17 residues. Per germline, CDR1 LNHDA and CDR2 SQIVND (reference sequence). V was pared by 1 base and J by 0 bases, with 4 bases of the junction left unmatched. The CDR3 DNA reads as TGTGCCAGTAGTATAGCCGGACTAGCGATCTCCTACAATGAGCAGTTCTTC. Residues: CASSIAGLAISYNEQFF.

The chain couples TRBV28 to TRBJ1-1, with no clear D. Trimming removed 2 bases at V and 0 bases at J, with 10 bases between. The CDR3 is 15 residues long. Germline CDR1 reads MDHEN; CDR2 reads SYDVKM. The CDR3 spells CASSLLGGMNTEAFF. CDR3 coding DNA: TGTGCCAGCAGTTTACTGGGAGGGATGAACACTGAAGCTTTCTTT.

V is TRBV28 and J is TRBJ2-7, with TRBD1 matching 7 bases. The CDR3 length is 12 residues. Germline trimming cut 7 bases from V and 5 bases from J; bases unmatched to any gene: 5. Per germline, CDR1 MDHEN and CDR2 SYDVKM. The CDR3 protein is CASIRGIDEQYF. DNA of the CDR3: TGTGCCAGCATCAGGGGGATAGACGAGCAGTACTTC.

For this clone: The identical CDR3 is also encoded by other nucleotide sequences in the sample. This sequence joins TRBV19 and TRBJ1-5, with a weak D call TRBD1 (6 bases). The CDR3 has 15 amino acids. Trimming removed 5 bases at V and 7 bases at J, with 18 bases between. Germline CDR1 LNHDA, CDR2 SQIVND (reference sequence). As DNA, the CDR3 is TGTGCCAGTAGTCCCAGGACCGGGGGCGCGCAGCCCCAGCATTTT. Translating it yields CASSPRTGGAQPQHF.

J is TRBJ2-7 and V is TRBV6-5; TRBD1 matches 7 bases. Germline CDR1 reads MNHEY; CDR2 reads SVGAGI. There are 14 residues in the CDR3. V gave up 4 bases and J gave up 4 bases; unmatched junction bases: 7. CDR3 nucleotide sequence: TGTGCCAGCAGTTCGTCCCGGGACAGTTACGAGCAGTACTTC. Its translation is CASSSSRDSYEQYF.

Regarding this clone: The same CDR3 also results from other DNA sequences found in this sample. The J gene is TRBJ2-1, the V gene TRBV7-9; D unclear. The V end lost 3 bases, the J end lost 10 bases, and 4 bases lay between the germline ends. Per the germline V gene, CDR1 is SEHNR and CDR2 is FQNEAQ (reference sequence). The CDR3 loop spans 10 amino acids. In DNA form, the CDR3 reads TGTGCCAGCAGCTTGTACGAGCAGTTCTTC. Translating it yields CASSLYEQFF.

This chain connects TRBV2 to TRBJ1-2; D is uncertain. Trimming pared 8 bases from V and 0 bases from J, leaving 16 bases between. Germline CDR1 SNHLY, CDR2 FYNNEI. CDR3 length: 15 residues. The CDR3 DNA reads TGTGCCAGCCCTTACCGGACGGATCCTAACTATGGCTACACCTTC. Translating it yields CASPYRTDPNYGYTF.

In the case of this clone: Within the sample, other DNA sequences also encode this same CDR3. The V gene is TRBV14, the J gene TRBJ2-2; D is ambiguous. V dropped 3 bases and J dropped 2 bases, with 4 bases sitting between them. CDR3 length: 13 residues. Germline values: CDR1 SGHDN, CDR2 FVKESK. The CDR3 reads CASSQINTGELFF. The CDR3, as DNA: TGTGCCAGCAGCCAGATAAACACCGGGGAGCTGTTTTTT.